This paragraph covers one T cell receptor beta chain sequence. Its cognate antigen is unknown. This sample was included in a study of cytomegalovirus exposure and HLA in healthy donors. Study observations and caveats: The study designated about 180 TCR beta chains cytomegalovirus-associated.

The germline gives CDR1 DFQATT, CDR2 SNEGSKA (reference sequence). Trimming took 3 bases from V and 11 from J, leaving 11 bases between them. The CDR3 is 11 residues long. Primers included in the PCR were 60 Vbeta and 13 Jbeta primers. The repertoire was sequenced with immunoSEQ multiplex PCR; TCRdb's copy has only in-frame clones and lacks some. The table shows 100,000 to 150,000 clones, with roughly 80% occurring only once. Sequencing used PBMCs. This chain links TRBV20-1 with TRBJ2-1; the D is unclear. The receptor's source is a woman between 40 and 50 years old in good health and CMV-seropositive. The CDR3 DNA sequence: TGCAGTGCTAGGGATCAACTAAAGCAGTTCTTC. Residues: CSARDQLKQFF.